This T cell receptor (beta chain) was obtained from a study of cytomegalovirus exposure and HLA in healthy donors. Study information: In a previous analysis, 117 million unique TCR beta sequences were found from 150 million to 200 million T cells.

These donors, healthy bone marrow donors, were studied. Notes on this clone: Its cognate antigen is unknown.

Use of 60 Vbeta and 13 Jbeta primers characterized the PCR. The protocol was immunoSEQ multiplex PCR, while the TCRdb copy is restricted to in-frame clones and leaves out a portion. In the table there are approximately 150,000 clones, 84% of which are singletons. The CDR3 loop spans 15 amino acids. V shed 6 bases and J 8 bases; nucleotides not matched to a gene: 11. Germline CDR1 and CDR2: SNHLY and FYNNEI. Whole-study results and caveats: Roughly uniform depth of sequencing across donors was assumed in presence/absence analyses.

The V call is TRBV2, the J call TRBJ2-1; 9 bases match TRBD1. The sequenced sample was PBMCs. The receptor's source is a girl between 5 and 17 years old in good health and CMV-seropositive. CDR3 sequence reads: CASRATGTGLDEQFF. CDR3 DNA: TGTGCCAGCAGGGCGACCGGGACAGGGTTGGATGAGCAGTTCTTC.